These 11 T cell receptor beta chains came from one sample sequenced in a study of identical twins. TCRdb re-called the 5' RACE reads with MiXCR, one entry per CDR3 protein. The data contain roughly 630,000 distinct CDR3 sequences, roughly 6.6% of them singletons. This sample also appeared in a second study, on yellow fever vaccine responses in identical twins.

Sequenced input: PBMCs. These receptors were obtained from a woman aged 18-30 years in good health.

This clonotype has only a few counts. This chain links TRBV6-5 with TRBJ2-1, with 13 bases that match TRBD2. CDR1 is MNHEY, CDR2 SVGAGI, per germline. The CDR3 totals 18 residues. Trimming at V came to 0 bases and at J to 0 bases, leaving 2 bases not matched to a gene. CDR3 in amino acids: CASSYSGTSGNSYNEQFF. Written as DNA, the CDR3 is TGTGCCAGCAGTTACTCCGGGACTAGCGGGAACTCCTACAATGAGCAGTTCTTC.

This clonotype showed up just a few times. The gene calls are TRBV7-9 and TRBJ1-4, with 7 bases that match TRBD1. The germline V gene has CDR1 SEHNR and CDR2 FQNEAQ (reference sequence). There are 15 residues in the CDR3. The V and J ends lost 3 bases and 7 bases, in that order; junction bases with no gene match: 8. CDR3 nucleotides: TGTGCCAGCAGCTTCGACAGGGATAATGGTGAAAAACTGTTTTTT. Translated, it gives CASSFDRDNGEKLFF.

The chain employs TRBV5-5 and TRBJ1-1; the D is unclear. This CDR3 has 16 amino acids. CDR1 and CDR2 (germline): SGHKS, YYEKEE (reference sequence). The V end was cut by 4 bases, the J end by 1 base, with 17 bases between. Written as DNA, the CDR3 is TGTGCCAGCAGCCCCGCCGGACGGGGAGGGAACACTGAAGCTTTCTTT. Its protein is CASSPAGRGGNTEAFF.

This clonotype came up a few times. The gene calls are TRBV4-1 and TRBJ2-3, with 8 nucleotides matching TRBD1. V lost 8 bases, J lost 5 bases, and 6 bases stayed unmatched. The CDR3 is made up of 13 amino acids. Germline CDR1 reads MGHRA; CDR2 reads YSYEKL. The CDR3 spells CASQGAQKDTQYF. The CDR3, as DNA: TGCGCCAGCCAGGGGGCGCAGAAAGATACGCAGTATTTT.

This clonotype was found a few times. The chain links TRBV10-3 to TRBJ1-1; perhaps TRBD1 as D (6 bases). V was trimmed by 4 bases and J by 2 bases, leaving 14 bases between them. The CDR3 is 15 amino acids. Germline V lookup: CDR1 ENHRY, CDR2 SYGVKD. The CDR3 reads CAISGGQGSNTEAFF. Written as DNA, the CDR3 is TGTGCCATCAGTGGGGGCCAGGGGTCTAACACTGAAGCTTTCTTT.

This clonotype was recorded at least ten times. The rearrangement joins TRBV7-6 to TRBJ2-2; 8 bases map to TRBD1. Germline CDR1 reads SGHVS; CDR2 reads FNYEAQ. Losses at the gene ends were 5 bases for V and 2 bases for J; bases not matched to a gene: 10. The length of the CDR3 is 17 residues. The CDR3 nucleotides read TGTGCCAGCAGCCCCCAGTGGGGACAGGCTAACACCGGGGAGCTGTTTTTT. It specifies CASSPQWGQANTGELFF.

V usage is TRBV5-1 and J usage is TRBJ2-5; 10 nucleotides agree with TRBD2. The trim removed 3 bases at V and 0 bases at J, leaving 5 bases unmatched. CDR3 length equals 16 residues. Germline CDR1 is SGHRS and CDR2 is YFSETQ. The CDR3 DNA sequence: TGCGCCAGCAGCTCCGGACTAGCGGAACACCAAGAGACCCAGTACTTC. Translation gives CASSSGLAEHQETQYF.

This clonotype showed up just a few times. V is TRBV5-5 and J is TRBJ2-2; D might be TRBD1 (6 bases). Germline V gene lookup returns CDR1 SGHKS and CDR2 YYEKEE (reference sequence). The CDR3 sequence is 20 residues long. Deletions cut 3 bases from V and 0 bases from J, with 24 bases between. Here the CDR3 reads CASSSIIGQLKIPNTGELFF. The CDR3 DNA sequence: TGTGCCAGCAGCTCTATTATTGGACAGCTTAAAATTCCGAACACCGGGGAGCTGTTTTTT.

This clonotype was counted at least ten times. The chain employs TRBV10-3 and TRBJ2-2, with 8 bases fitting TRBD2. From germline, CDR1 is ENHRY and CDR2 SYGVKD. V dropped 6 bases and J dropped 0; count of bases not matched to a gene: 6. CDR3 size: 16 residues. The CDR3 DNA follows: TGTGCCATCAGAGGGAGCGGGAGACCGAACACCGGGGAGCTGTTTTTT. Translating it yields CAIRGSGRPNTGELFF.

The CDR3 DNA follows: TGTGCCAGCAGGAAATTACCAGGGGATACGCAGTATTTT. It yields the protein CASRKLPGDTQYF. The chain links TRBV2 to TRBJ2-3; TRBD1 is a possible D gene (5 bases). V was trimmed by 6 bases and J by 6 bases, leaving 13 bases between them. The CDR3 is 13 amino acids. Germline values: CDR1 SNHLY, CDR2 FYNNEI.

In this sample, this clonotype turned up many times. The chain employs TRBV20-1 and TRBJ2-7; 7 nucleotides agree with TRBD1. The CDR3 length is 16 residues. The germline gives CDR1 DFQATT, CDR2 SNEGSKA (reference sequence). V gave up 6 bases and J gave up 3 bases; unmatched junction bases: 17. DNA of the CDR3: TGCAGTGCCACATCCCAATCACTGACAGGGCGCTACGAGCAGTACTTC. This codes for CSATSQSLTGRYEQYF.